This T cell receptor (beta chain) was captured by sequencing in a study of blood T cell repertoires in COVID-19. Study as a whole: The United States, Italy and Spain provided the acute and convalescent COVID-19 samples. The analysed material was cDNA or gDNA that came from T cells, B-cell-depleted T cells, or PBMCs.

In the authors' workflow: Reference gene primer amplification gave estimated nucleated cell counts. The table came from immunoSEQ multiplex PCR; TCRdb's copy has only in-frame clones and leaves some out. V, J and clone size were drawn from that table, and D and trimming were deduced from the DNA. The table records about 310,000 clones, more than 70% of them present only once. The germline CDR1 and CDR2 sequences are LGHDT and YNNKEL (reference sequence). The V gene lost 1 base and the J gene lost 5 bases, with 11 bases spanning the gap. The CDR3 runs to 14 residues. The receptor's source is a woman aged 45 to 65 who had recovered from COVID-19. V is TRBV3-1 (or the pseudogene TRBV3-2) and J is TRBJ1-1; TRBD1 is a possible D gene (6 bases). Sequenced input: peripheral blood. DNA of the CDR3: TGTGCCAGCAGCCAAGTACAGACAGGTACTGAAGCTTTCTTT. Its protein is CASSQVQTGTEAFF.